The entry that follows covers one T cell receptor beta chain sequence. Its cognate antigen is unknown. This sample stems from a study of blood T cells in healthy people across ages. Whole-study findings and limits: Bulk PBMC profiling left naive and antigen-experienced comparisons inconclusive. With age, beta diversity per million T cells declined roughly linearly, significantly by approximately 40.

Donation came from healthy Caucasian individuals in Russia who were aged roughly 6 to 95. Each donor supplied ten milliliters of peripheral blood. Trimming took 7 bases from V and 1 from J, leaving 20 bases between them. This CDR3 has 16 residues. Germline values: CDR1 MNHEY, CDR2 SMNVEV (reference sequence). A J-beta primer mix and a sample-barcoded 5' primer were used in a second PCR of roughly 7 to 12 cycles. MiXCR, applied by TCRdb to the 5' RACE reads, yields one record per CDR3 protein. Counted here are around 990,000 distinct CDR3 sequences, 35% to 40% occurring once; the ten biggest clones make up less than 15%.

The receptor comes from a man between 18 and 35 years old in good health. This chain connects TRBV27 to TRBJ2-7, with no clear D. Sequencing was done on a sample of blood. DNA of the CDR3: TGTGCCAGCACTCCACGAACTGGCGCCCGTTCCTACGAGCAGTACTTC. This translates into CASTPRTGARSYEQYF.